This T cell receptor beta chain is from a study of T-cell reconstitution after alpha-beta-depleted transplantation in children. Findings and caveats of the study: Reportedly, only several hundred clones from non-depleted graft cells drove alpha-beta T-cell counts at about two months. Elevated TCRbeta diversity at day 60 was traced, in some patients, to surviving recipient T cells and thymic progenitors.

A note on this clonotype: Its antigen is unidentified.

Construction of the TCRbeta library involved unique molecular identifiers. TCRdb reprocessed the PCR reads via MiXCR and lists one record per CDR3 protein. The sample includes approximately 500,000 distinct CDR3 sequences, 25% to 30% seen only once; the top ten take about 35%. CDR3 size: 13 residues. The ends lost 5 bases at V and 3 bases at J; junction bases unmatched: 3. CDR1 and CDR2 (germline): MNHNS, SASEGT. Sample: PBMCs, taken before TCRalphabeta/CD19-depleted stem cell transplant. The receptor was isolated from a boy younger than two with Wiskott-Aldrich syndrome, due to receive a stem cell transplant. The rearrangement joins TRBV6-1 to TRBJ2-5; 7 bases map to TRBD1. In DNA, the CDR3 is TGTGCCAGCAGTCGACAGGGAAAAGAGACCCAGTACTTC. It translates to CASSRQGKETQYF.